This T cell receptor beta chain was profiled in a study of cytomegalovirus exposure and HLA in healthy donors. Study-wide results and limits: V segments that were indistinguishable, TRBV6-2 and TRBV6-3 among them, were omitted from analysis.

The trim removed 0 bases at V and 0 bases at J, leaving 1 base unmatched. Looked up from germline, CDR1 is LGHNA and CDR2 is YNFKEQ. This CDR3 has 16 residues. Notes on this clone: As yet, its antigen is unknown.

In the PCR, 60 Vbeta and 13 Jbeta primers were used. The repertoire was sequenced with immunoSEQ multiplex PCR; TCRdb's copy has only in-frame clones and lacks some. Of 180,000 or so clones listed, roughly 77% are singletons. Sequencing was done on a sample of PBMCs. V gene TRBV4-2 combines with J gene TRBJ2-2; TRBD2 matches at 7 bases. This TCR was recovered from a woman aged 35 to 49 in good health and CMV-seropositive. The CDR3 loop is CASSQERGANTGELFF. CDR3 coding DNA: TGTGCCAGCAGCCAAGAACGGGGGGCGAACACCGGGGAGCTGTTTTTT.